The 18 T cell receptor beta chains given below trace back to one sample, sequenced in a study of beta chain features in type 1 diabetes. Every isolated RNA sample was fully reverse transcribed, so sequencing captured expressed TCRB transcripts. The repertoire was sequenced with immunoSEQ multiplex PCR; TCRdb's copy has only in-frame clones and lacks some. The sample holds a few hundred thousand clones, around 13% seen once. Material for sequencing was central memory CD4+ T cells from blood. The receptors shown here come from a man younger than 40 in good health.

This chain connects TRBV12-5 to TRBJ1-5, with TRBD1 matching over 9 bases. With 6 bases clipped from V and 9 bases from J, the junction kept 6 bases outside the gene matches. The CDR3 has 13 residues. Germline V gene lookup returns CDR1 LGHNT and CDR2 FRNRAP. CDR3 residues: CASGQGASGPQHF. DNA for the CDR3: TGTGCTAGTGGACAGGGGGCTTCTGGGCCCCAGCATTTT.

This clone was counted a few times. The chain is built from TRBV5-8 and TRBJ1-4; 8 bases align to TRBD1. Unmatched junction bases numbered 6, after V lost 4 bases and J lost 7 bases. The CDR3 totals 14 residues. Germline CDR1 and CDR2: SGHTS and YDEGEE. CDR3 nucleotide sequence: TGTGCCAGCAGCCCCGGACAGGGTGCTGAAAAACTGTTTTTT. It yields the protein CASSPGQGAEKLFF. Looking up the rest from reference TRBV5-8 and TRBJ1-4 gives the full variable domain: EAGVTQSPTHLIKTRGQQATLRCSPISGHTSVYWYQQALGLGLQFLLWYDEGEERNRGNFPPRFSGRQFPNYSSELNVNALELEDSALYLCASSPGQGAEKLFFGSGTQLSVL.

The sample holds a few counts of this clone. The V gene is TRBV7-3, the J gene TRBJ2-5; TRBD2 agrees at 14 bases. Germline V gene lookup returns CDR1 SGHTA and CDR2 FQGTGA. The CDR3 is 15 amino acids. The V gene end was trimmed by 5 bases and the J gene end by 5 bases; junction bases not matched to a gene: 4. The CDR3 DNA reads as TGTGCCAGCAGCAAGGGACTAGCGGGAGCTGAGACCCAGTACTTC. Residues: CASSKGLAGAETQYF.

CDR3 nucleotides: TGTGCCTGGAGTGTAACCGGGGGCTATGGCTACACCTTC. This translates into CAWSVTGGYGYTF. The chain has TRBV30 and TRBJ1-2; maybe TRBD1 (5 bases). Trimming removed 0 bases from V and 4 bases from J, with 9 bases in between. The germline gives CDR1 GTSNPN, CDR2 SVGIG (reference sequence). The CDR3 totals 13 residues.

This rearrangement joins TRBV6-6 to TRBJ2-7; 7 bases agree with TRBD2. Per germline, CDR1 MNHNY and CDR2 SVGAGI (reference sequence). The junction had 15 bases not matched to a gene; V was cut back by 10 bases and J by 6 bases. This CDR3 has 14 residues. The CDR3 DNA reads as TGTGCCATCGAGGCGGGAGAACGTCTGTCCGAGCAGTACGTC. Translation gives CAIEAGERLSEQYV.

The chain recombines TRBV11-2 with TRBJ2-1; D not certain. Germline CDR1 is SGHAT and CDR2 is FQNNGV. V was shortened by 5 bases and J by 9 bases, with 11 bases between the two germline ends. The CDR3 extends over 12 amino acids. Here the CDR3 reads CASSPKSSEQFF. CDR3 coding DNA: TGTGCCAGCAGCCCGAAATCGAGTGAGCAGTTCTTC.

This clone was found a few times. The chain employs TRBV7-3 and TRBJ2-7; D possibly corresponds to TRBD1 (5 bases). V was shortened by 5 bases and J by 0 bases, with 17 bases between the two germline ends. The CDR3 contains 16 residues. The germline V gene has CDR1 SGHTA and CDR2 FQGTGA. The CDR3 loop reads CASSLLVPTASYEQYV. The CDR3 bases are TGTGCCAGCAGCCTCCTCGTTCCGACAGCCTCCTACGAGCAGTACGTC.

As concerns this clone: One end of the junction does not line up with germline, which may come from a read error. Different DNA sequences within this sample yield the same CDR3. The chain links TRBV9 to TRBJ2-1; D gene unclear. The CDR3 is 14 residues long. Germline CDR1 and CDR2: SGDLS and YYNGEE. The CDR3 DNA is TGCGCCAGCAGCCCACCCTCGGGTTACAATGAGCAGTTCTTC. This sequence encodes CASSPPSGYNEQFF.

This clone showed up many times. Additional DNA sequences in this sample encode the identical CDR3. The chain links TRBV29-1 to TRBJ2-3, with D unresolved. The CDR3 has 10 residues. Deletions cut 4 bases from V and 1 base from J, with 0 bases between. Germline CDR1 reads SQVTM; CDR2 reads ANQGSEA. CDR3 sequence reads: CSVGTDTQYF. CDR3 sequence (DNA): TGCAGCGTTGGCACAGATACGCAGTATTTT.

This chain links TRBV7-9 with TRBJ1-1; D perhaps matches TRBD1 (5 bases). The germline CDR1 and CDR2 sequences are SEHNR and FQNEAQ (reference sequence). The V gene lost 5 bases and the J gene lost 1 base, with 14 bases spanning the gap. CDR3 length equals 15 residues. CDR3 bases: TGTGCCAGCAGCACGGGACTTCGGAAGAACACTGAAGCTTTCTTT. Its protein product is CASSTGLRKNTEAFF. The full variable domain, completed using reference TRBV7-9 and TRBJ1-1, is DTGVSQNPRHKITKRGQNVTFRCDPISEHNRLYWYRQTLGQGPEFLTYFQNEAQLEKSRLLSDRFSAERPKGSFSTLEIQRTEQGDSAMYLCASSTGLRKNTEAFFGQGTRLTVV.

V usage is TRBV27 and J usage is TRBJ2-1; D possibly uses TRBD1 or TRBD2 (5 bases each). The germline V and J ends were trimmed by 5 bases and 8 bases, with 19 bases remaining between them. CDR1 is MNHEY, CDR2 SMNVEV, per germline (reference sequence). There are 15 residues in the CDR3. The chain's CDR3 is CASSLRRGLMDEQFF. Here the CDR3 DNA reads TGTGCCAGCAGTCTGAGACGGGGCTTGATGGATGAGCAGTTCTTC.

There are many counts of this clone. The chain recombines TRBV19 with TRBJ2-7; 10 bases fit TRBD1. V was pared by 10 bases and J by 0 bases, with 18 bases of the junction left unmatched. Germline V CDR1 and CDR2: LNHDA, SQIVND (reference sequence). The length of the CDR3 is 18 residues. As DNA, the CDR3 is TGTGCCACCGACCTGGGACAGGGGACCAACGAGAGCTCCTACGAGCAGTACGTC. Translation: CATDLGQGTNESSYEQYV.

A few counts support this clone. The gene calls are TRBV10-3 and TRBJ1-1; possible D gene TRBD1, 5 bases. The germline V and J ends were trimmed by 7 bases and 4 bases, with 16 bases remaining between them. CDR1 and CDR2 from the germline V gene are ENHRY and SYGVKD. This CDR3 spans 14 amino acids. The CDR3 here is CAINGGGFGTEAFF. CDR3 bases: TGTGCCATCAATGGCGGGGGGTTTGGCACTGAAGCTTTCTTT.

This clone was recorded a few times. The genes are TRBV5-6 and TRBJ2-3, with 7 bases identical to TRBD2. V gave up 2 bases and J gave up 5 bases; unmatched junction bases: 8. Looked up from germline, CDR1 is SGHDT and CDR2 is YYEEEE. There are 15 residues in the CDR3. The CDR3 is CASSFTRESGDTQYF. As DNA, the CDR3 is TGTGCCAGCAGCTTTACGCGGGAGTCGGGAGATACGCAGTATTTT.

This clone has more than one count but fewer than ten. One junction end disagrees with the germline gene, perhaps due to a read error. The rearrangement joins TRBV7-2 to TRBJ1-6, with 7 nucleotides matching TRBD1. The CDR3 spans 14 residues. The germline V gene encodes CDR1 SGHTA and CDR2 FQGNSA. CDR3: CARRTGGRNSPLHF. The CDR3 nucleotides are TGTGCCCGCAGGACAGGCGGCCGCAATTCACCCCTCCACTTT.

This clone was found a few times. V and J are TRBV5-6 and TRBJ1-2; D is unresolved. From germline, CDR1 is SGHDT and CDR2 YYEEEE. This CDR3 has 13 residues. The V and J ends lost 2 bases and 4 bases respectively, with 9 bases between them. The CDR3 reads CASSFGTVYGYTF. The CDR3, as DNA: TGTGCCAGCAGCTTCGGAACGGTCTATGGCTACACCTTC.

There are a few counts of this clone. The V call is TRBV27, the J call TRBJ1-3, with D perhaps matching TRBD1 (5 bases). This CDR3 spans 16 amino acids. Germline CDR1 reads MNHEY; CDR2 reads SMNVEV (reference sequence). Trimming removed 0 bases from V and 0 bases from J, with 9 bases in between. The CDR3 reads CASSLSRQISGNTIYF. Written as DNA, the CDR3 is TGTGCCAGCAGTTTATCGAGACAGATCTCTGGAAACACCATATATTTT.

The J gene is TRBJ1-4, the V gene TRBV5-1; D remains unclear. Per the germline V gene, CDR1 is SGHRS and CDR2 is YFSETQ. This CDR3 comprises 14 residues. V was trimmed by 0 bases and J by 0 bases, leaving 3 bases between them. This chain's CDR3 is CASSLEPTNEKLFF. CDR3 nucleotide sequence: TGCGCCAGCAGCTTGGAACCAACTAATGAAAAACTGTTTTTT.